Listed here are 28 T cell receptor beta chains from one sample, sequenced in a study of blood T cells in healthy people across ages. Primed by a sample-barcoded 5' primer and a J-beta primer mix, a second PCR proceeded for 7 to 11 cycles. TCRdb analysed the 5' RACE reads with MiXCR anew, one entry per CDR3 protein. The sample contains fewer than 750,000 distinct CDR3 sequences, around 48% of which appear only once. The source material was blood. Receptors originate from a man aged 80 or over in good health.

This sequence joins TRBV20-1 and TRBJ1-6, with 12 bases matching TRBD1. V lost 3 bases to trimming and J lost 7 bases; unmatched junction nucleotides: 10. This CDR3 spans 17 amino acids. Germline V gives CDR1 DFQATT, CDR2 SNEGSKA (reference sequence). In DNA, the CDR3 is TGCAGTGCTAGTAGTTCGGGGACAGGGGGCAGAAATTCACCCCTCCACTTT. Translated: CSASSSGTGGRNSPLHF.

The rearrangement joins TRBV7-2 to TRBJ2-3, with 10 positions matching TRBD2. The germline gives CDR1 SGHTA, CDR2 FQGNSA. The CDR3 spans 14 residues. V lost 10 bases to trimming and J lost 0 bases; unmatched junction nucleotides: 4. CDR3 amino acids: CATGAGGSTDTQYF. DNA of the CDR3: TGTGCCACCGGAGCGGGGGGGAGCACAGATACGCAGTATTTT.

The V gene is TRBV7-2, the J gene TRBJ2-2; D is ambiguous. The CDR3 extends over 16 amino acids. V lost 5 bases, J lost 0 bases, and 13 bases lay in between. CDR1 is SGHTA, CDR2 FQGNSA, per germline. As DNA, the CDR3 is TGTGCCAGCAGCCTAACACTACTCGCGAACACCGGGGAGCTGTTTTTT. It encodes CASSLTLLANTGELFF.

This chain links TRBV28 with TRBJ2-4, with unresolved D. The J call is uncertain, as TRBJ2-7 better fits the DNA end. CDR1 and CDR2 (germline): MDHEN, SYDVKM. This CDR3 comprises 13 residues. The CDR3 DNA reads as TGTGCCAGCAGGTCGGAGCAAATCCACGAGCAGTACTTC. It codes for CASRSEQIHEQYF.

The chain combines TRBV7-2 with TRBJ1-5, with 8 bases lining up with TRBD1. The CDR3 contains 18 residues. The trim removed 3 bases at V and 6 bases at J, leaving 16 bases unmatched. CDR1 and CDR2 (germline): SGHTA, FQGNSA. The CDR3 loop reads CASSFTGQGATSGQPQHF. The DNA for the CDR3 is TGTGCCAGCAGCTTTACCGGCCAGGGGGCCACAAGCGGTCAGCCCCAGCATTTT. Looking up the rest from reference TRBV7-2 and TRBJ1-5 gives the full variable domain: GAGVSQSPSNKVTEKGKDVELRCDPISGHTALYWYRQSLGQGLEFLIYFQGNSAPDKSGLPSDRFSAERTGGSVSTLTIQRTQQEDSAVYLCASSFTGQGATSGQPQHFGDGTRLSIL.

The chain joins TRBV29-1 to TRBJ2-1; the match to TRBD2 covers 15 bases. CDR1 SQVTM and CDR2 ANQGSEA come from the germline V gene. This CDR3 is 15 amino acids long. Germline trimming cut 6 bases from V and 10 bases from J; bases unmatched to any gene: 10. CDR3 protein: CSVDDGTSGRREQFF. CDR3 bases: TGCAGCGTCGATGATGGGACTAGCGGGAGGCGGGAGCAGTTCTTC.

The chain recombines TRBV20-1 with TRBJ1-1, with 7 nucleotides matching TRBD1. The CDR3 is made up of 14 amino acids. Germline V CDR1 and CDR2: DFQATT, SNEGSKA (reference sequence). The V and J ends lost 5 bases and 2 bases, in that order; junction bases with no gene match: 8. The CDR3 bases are TGCAGTGCTCAGGGGGGGCAGTCTAACACTGAAGCTTTCTTT. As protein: CSAQGGQSNTEAFF.

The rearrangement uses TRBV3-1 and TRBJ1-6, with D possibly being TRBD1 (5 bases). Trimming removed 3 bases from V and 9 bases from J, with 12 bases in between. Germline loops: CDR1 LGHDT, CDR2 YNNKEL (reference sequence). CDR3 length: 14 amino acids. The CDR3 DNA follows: TGTGCCAGCAGCCAGGGGGTAGGAGGTTCACCCCTCCACTTT. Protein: CASSQGVGGSPLHF. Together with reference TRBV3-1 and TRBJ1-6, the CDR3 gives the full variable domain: DTAVSQTPKYLVTQMGNDKSIKCEQNLGHDTMYWYKQDSKKFLKIMFSYNNKELIINETVPNRFSPKSPDKAHLNLHINSLELGDSAVYFCASSQGVGGSPLHFGNGTRLTVT.

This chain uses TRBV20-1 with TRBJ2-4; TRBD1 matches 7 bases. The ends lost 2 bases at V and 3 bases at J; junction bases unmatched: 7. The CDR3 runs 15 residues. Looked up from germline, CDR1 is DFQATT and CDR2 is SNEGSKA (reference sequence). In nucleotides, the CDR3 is TGCAGTGCTAGAAAAGGGGGCGCCGACAAAAACATTCAGTACTTC. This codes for CSARKGGADKNIQYF.

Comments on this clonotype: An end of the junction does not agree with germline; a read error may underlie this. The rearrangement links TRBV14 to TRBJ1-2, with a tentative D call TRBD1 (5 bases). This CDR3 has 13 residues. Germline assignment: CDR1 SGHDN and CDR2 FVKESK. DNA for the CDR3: TGTGCCAGCAGCCAAGATCTCCAGCGGGGCTGCACCTTC. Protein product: CASSQDLQRGCTF.

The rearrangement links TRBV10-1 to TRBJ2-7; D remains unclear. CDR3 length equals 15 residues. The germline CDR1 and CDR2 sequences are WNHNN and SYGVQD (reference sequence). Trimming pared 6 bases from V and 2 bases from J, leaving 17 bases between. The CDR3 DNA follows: TGCGCCAGCAGCCCCCAACCGGGCTACCCCTACGAGCAGTACTTC. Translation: CASSPQPGYPYEQYF.

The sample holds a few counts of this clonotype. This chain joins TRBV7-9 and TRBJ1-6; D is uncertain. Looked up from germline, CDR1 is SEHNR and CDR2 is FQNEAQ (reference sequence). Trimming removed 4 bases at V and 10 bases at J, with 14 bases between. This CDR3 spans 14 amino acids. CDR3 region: CASSSGRVGSPLHF. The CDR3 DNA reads TGTGCCAGCAGCTCGGGAAGGGTAGGATCACCCCTCCACTTT.

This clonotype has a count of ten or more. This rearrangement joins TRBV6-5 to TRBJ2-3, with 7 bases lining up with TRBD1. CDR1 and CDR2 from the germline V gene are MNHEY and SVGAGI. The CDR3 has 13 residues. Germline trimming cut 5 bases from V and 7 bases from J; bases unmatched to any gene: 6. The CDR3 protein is CASSQDRVNTQYF. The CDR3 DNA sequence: TGTGCCAGCAGTCAAGACAGGGTTAATACGCAGTATTTT.

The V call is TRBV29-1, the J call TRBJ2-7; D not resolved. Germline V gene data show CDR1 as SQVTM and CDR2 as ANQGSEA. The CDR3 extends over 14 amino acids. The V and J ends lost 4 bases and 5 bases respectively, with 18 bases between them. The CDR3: CSVVAMAGMDEQYF. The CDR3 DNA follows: TGCAGCGTTGTAGCCATGGCAGGCATGGACGAGCAGTACTTC.

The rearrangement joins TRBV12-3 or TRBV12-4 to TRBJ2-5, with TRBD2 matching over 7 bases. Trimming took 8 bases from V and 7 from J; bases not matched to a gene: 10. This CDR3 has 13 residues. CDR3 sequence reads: CASLSGLVGTQYF. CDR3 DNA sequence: TGTGCCAGCCTCTCCGGACTAGTCGGGACCCAGTACTTC.

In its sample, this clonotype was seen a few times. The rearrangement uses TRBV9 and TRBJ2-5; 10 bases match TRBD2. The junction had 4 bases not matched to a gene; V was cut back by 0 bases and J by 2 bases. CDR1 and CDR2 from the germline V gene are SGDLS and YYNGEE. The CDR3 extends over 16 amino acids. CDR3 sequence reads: CASSVGLAGAQETQYF. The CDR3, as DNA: TGTGCCAGCAGCGTAGGTCTAGCGGGGGCTCAAGAGACCCAGTACTTC.

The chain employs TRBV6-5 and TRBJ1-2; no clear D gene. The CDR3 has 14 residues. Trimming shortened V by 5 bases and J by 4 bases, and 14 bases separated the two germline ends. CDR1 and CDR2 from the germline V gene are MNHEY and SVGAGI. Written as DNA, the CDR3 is TGTGCCAGCAGTGACGGAAGGTCTCTCTATGGCTACACCTTC. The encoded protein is CASSDGRSLYGYTF.

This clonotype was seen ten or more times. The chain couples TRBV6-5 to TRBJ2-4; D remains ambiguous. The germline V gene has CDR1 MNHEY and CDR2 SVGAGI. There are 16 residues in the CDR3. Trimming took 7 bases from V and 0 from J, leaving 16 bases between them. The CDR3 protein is CASTSRRTVAKNIQYF. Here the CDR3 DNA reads TGTGCCAGCACCTCTAGGCGAACTGTAGCCAAAAACATTCAGTACTTC.

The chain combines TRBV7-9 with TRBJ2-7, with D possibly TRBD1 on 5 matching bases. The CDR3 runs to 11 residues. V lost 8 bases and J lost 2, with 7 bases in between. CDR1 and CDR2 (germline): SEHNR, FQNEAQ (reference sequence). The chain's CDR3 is CASQGTYEQYF. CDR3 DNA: TGTGCCAGCCAGGGTACCTACGAGCAGTACTTC.

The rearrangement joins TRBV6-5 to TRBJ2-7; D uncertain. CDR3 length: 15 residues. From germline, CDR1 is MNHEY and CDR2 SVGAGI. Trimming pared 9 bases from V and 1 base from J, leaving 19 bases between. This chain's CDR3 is CASIKPGGSSYEQYF. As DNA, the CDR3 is TGTGCCAGTATCAAACCAGGCGGCAGTTCCTACGAGCAGTACTTC.

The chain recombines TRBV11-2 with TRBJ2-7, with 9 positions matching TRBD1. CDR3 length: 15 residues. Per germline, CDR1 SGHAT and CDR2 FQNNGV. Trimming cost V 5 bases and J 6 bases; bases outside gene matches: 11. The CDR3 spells CASSVTGGVSSEQYF. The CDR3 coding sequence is TGTGCCAGCAGCGTAACAGGGGGCGTTTCAAGCGAGCAGTACTTC. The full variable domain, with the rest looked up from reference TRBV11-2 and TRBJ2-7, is EAGVAQSPRYKIIEKRQSVAFWCNPISGHATLYWYQQILGQGPKLLIQFQNNGVVDDSQLPKDRFSAERLKGVDSTLKIQPAKLEDSAVYLCASSVTGGVSSEQYFGPGTRLTVT.

CDR3: CASTADRNYGYTF. CDR3 bases: TGCGCCAGCACCGCAGACAGGAACTATGGCTACACCTTC. The V call is TRBV5-1, the J call TRBJ1-2, with D maybe TRBD1 (6 bases). This CDR3 region has 13 residues. The germline V and J ends were trimmed by 6 bases and 2 bases, with 11 bases remaining between them. Germline CDR1 and CDR2: SGHRS and YFSETQ.

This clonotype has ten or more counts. The CDR3 loop is CASSLQGGKNIQYF. In DNA, the CDR3 is TGTGCCAGCAGTTTACAGGGCGGAAAAAACATTCAGTACTTC. V gene TRBV6-5 combines with J gene TRBJ2-4; possible D gene TRBD1, 6 bases. In germline, CDR1 is MNHEY, CDR2 SVGAGI. V dropped 4 bases and J dropped 4 bases, with 11 bases sitting between them. This CDR3 has 14 residues.

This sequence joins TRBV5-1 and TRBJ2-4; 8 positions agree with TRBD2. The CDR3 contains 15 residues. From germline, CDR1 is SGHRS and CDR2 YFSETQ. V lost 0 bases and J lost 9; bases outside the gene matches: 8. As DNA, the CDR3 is TGCGCCAGCAGCTTGGAGTCGGCGGGAGGACCCATTCAGTACTTC. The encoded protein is CASSLESAGGPIQYF. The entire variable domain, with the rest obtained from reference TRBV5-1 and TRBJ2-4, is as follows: KAGVTQTPRYLIKTRGQQVTLSCSPISGHRSVSWYQQTPGQGLQFLFEYFSETQRNKGNFPGRFSGRQFSNSRSEMNVSTLELGDSALYLCASSLESAGGPIQYFGAGTRLSVL.

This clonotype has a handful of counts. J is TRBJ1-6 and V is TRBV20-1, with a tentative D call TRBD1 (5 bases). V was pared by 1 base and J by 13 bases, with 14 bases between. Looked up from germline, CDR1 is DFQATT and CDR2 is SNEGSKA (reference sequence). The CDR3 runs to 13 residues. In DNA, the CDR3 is TGCAGTGCTAGAGGGGCGGGGGTTGGCCCCCTCCACTTT. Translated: CSARGAGVGPLHF.

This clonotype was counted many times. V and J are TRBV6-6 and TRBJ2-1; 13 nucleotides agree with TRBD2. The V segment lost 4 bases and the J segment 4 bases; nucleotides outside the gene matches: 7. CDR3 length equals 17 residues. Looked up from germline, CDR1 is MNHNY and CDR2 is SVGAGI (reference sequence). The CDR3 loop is CASSSSRTSGSYNEQFF. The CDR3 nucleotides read TGTGCCAGCAGTTCGAGCCGGACTAGCGGGAGTTACAATGAGCAGTTCTTC.

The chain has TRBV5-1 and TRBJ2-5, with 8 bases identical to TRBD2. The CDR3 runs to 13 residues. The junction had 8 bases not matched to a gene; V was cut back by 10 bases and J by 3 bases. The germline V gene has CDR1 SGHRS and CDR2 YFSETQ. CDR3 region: CAGKLLAEETQYF. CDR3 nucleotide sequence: TGCGCCGGCAAGTTACTAGCGGAAGAGACCCAGTACTTC.

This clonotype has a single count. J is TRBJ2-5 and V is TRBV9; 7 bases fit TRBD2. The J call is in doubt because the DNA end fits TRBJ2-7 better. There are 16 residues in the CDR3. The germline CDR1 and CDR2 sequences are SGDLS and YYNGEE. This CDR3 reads CASSVAPSGGLREQYF. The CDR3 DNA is TGTGCCAGCAGCGTAGCCCCTAGCGGCGGCTTACGCGAGCAGTACTTC.